Listed below are T cell receptor beta chains from one sample, sequenced in a study of cytomegalovirus exposure and HLA in healthy donors. Assay: immunoSEQ multiplex PCR; the TCRdb copy retains only in-frame clones and omits some. The sample shows some 140,000 clones, roughly nine tenths of them seen only once. The sequencing sample was made of PBMCs. These receptors originate from a man between 18 and 35 years old in good health and CMV-seronegative. Each CDR3 is given with its conserved first and last residue. D genes are given only for firm matches. Size is omitted from some rows. Given values are once, few, many or a class for expanded clones.

clone size	J gene	D gene	V gene	CDR3 protein	CDR3 DNA
-	TRBJ2-5	TRBD2	TRBV27	CASSSRGLAGKETQYF	TGTGCCAGCAGTTCCCGGGGACTAGCGGGGAAAGAGACCCAGTACTTC
few	TRBJ2-5	TRBD1	TRBV4-3	CASSQDRTGGGETQYF	TGCGCCAGCAGCCAAGATAGGACAGGGGGAGGCGAGACCCAGTACTTC
-	TRBJ2-7	-	TRBV30	CAWRSGQVTYEQYF	TGTGCCTGGAGATCAGGGCAGGTGACCTACGAGCAGTACTTC
-	TRBJ2-3	TRBD2	TRBV7-6	CASSLAGGDTQYF	TGTGCCAGCAGCTTGGCGGGAGGAGATACGCAGTATTTT
-	TRBJ2-7	-	TRBV4-3	CASSQDIPERGTRAEQYF	TGCGCCAGCAGCCAAGATATTCCGGAAAGAGGGACAAGGGCCGAGCAGTACTTC
-	TRBJ2-3	TRBD2	TRBV28	CASSSERTSGRKDTQYF	TGTGCCAGCAGTTCCGAACGGACTAGCGGGAGGAAAGATACGCAGTATTTT
-	TRBJ2-2	-	TRBV11-2	CASSTLRGGNGELFF	TGTGCCAGCAGCACCTTAAGGGGCGGGAACGGGGAGCTGTTTTTT
-	TRBJ2-1	-	TRBV5-1	CASSPWSYNEQFF	TGCGCCAGCAGCCCTTGGAGTTACAATGAGCAGTTCTTC
-	TRBJ2-3	TRBD2	TRBV7-2	CASSLVVSGGTDTQYF	TGTGCCAGCAGCTTAGTAGTTAGCGGGGGGACAGATACGCAGTATTTT
once	TRBJ2-7	TRBD1	TRBV7-9	CASRQGVYEQYF	TGTGCCAGCAGGCAGGGGGTCTACGAGCAGTACTTC
-	TRBJ2-2	-	TRBV27	CASSLFSGGELFF	TGTGCCAGCAGTTTATTTTCCGGGGGGGAGCTGTTTTTT
few	TRBJ2-7	TRBD2	TRBV5-1	CASSLESGRIDEQYF	TGCGCCAGCAGCTTGGAGAGCGGGAGGATCGACGAGCAGTACTTC
-	TRBJ2-1	-	TRBV18	CASSPSQTNNEQFF	TGTGCCAGCTCACCGTCACAGACAAACAATGAGCAGTTCTTC
-	TRBJ2-7	TRBD1	TRBV15	CATSSRDRNYEQYF	TGTGCCACCAGCAGCCGGGACAGGAACTACGAGCAGTACTTC
-	TRBJ2-1	TRBD2	TRBV5-6	CASSLFTSAYNEQFF	TGTGCCAGCAGCTTGTTTACTAGCGCCTACAATGAGCAGTTCTTC
-	TRBJ2-7	TRBD2	TRBV7-2	CASSLATGLAGSYEQYF	TGTGCCAGCAGCTTAGCGACTGGACTAGCGGGGTCCTACGAGCAGTACTTC
-	TRBJ2-7	TRBD1	TRBV28	CASSGTASIYEQYF	TGTGCCAGCTCCGGGACAGCGTCAATCTACGAGCAGTACTTC
-	TRBJ1-1	-	TRBV4-1	CASSSRTAARTEAFF	TGCGCCAGCAGCTCCCGGACTGCCGCAAGAACTGAAGCTTTCTTT
many	TRBJ1-1	-	TRBV5-1	CASSLFSLVTEAFF	TGCGCCAGCAGCCTATTTTCTCTGGTCACTGAAGCTTTCTTT
-	TRBJ2-3	-	TRBV4-1	CASSQVLRVQPDTQYF	TGCGCCAGCAGCCAAGTCCTGAGGGTTCAGCCAGATACGCAGTATTTT
-	TRBJ2-6	TRBD1	TRBV2	CASNRQGGFRANVLTF	TGTGCCAGCAACAGACAGGGTGGGTTTCGGGCCAACGTCCTGACTTTC
-	TRBJ1-2	TRBD1	TRBV30	CAWMGERQGWYGYTF	TGTGCCTGGATGGGGGAGCGACAGGGCTGGTATGGCTACACCTTC
once	TRBJ2-5	TRBD1	TRBV28	CASSFSRDSYF	TGTGCCAGCAGTTTCTCCCGGGACAGCTACTTC
-	TRBJ2-7	TRBD2	TRBV5-6	CASSLIGRASGEQYF	TGTGCCAGCAGCTTGATCGGGAGGGCCTCTGGCGAGCAGTACTTC
-	TRBJ1-1	-	TRBV6-1	CASTYREPEAFF	TGTGCCAGCACCTACAGGGAACCTGAAGCTTTCTTT
-	TRBJ2-1	-	TRBV7-2	CASSSRTTVYNEQFF	TGTGCCAGCAGCTCCCGTACGACTGTTTACAATGAGCAGTTCTTC
-	TRBJ1-1	-	TRBV27	CASSFRGKEAFF	TGTGCCAGCAGCTTCCGAGGGAAGGAGGCTTTCTTT
-	TRBJ1-2	TRBD1	TRBV7-9	CASSLVAPGGIGGYTF	TGTGCCAGCAGCTTAGTAGCTCCAGGGGGAATAGGTGGCTACACCTTC
-	TRBJ2-1	TRBD2	TRBV6-4	CASSFLAGANNEQFF	TGTGCCAGCAGCTTTCTAGCGGGGGCTAACAATGAGCAGTTCTTC
once	TRBJ2-3	TRBD2	TRBV5-1	CASSQVAGGTDTQYF	TGCGCCAGCAGCCAAGTAGCGGGGGGCACAGATACGCAGTATTTT
once	TRBJ2-7	-	TRBV5-6	CASSLIALGGSYEQYF	TGTGCCAGCAGCTTGATCGCACTGGGGGGCTCCTACGAGCAGTACTTC
-	TRBJ1-2	-	TRBV4-2	CASSQGGRTLYGYTF	TGTGCCAGCAGCCAAGGAGGCAGAACTTTATATGGCTACACCTTC
-	TRBJ2-7	TRBD2	TRBV28	CASSASGGKGESYEQYF	TGTGCCAGCAGTGCGTCGGGGGGGAAGGGAGAATCCTACGAGCAGTACTTC
-	TRBJ2-5	TRBD1	TRBV6-1	CAIEDRDKETQYF	TGTGCCATCGAAGACAGGGACAAAGAGACCCAGTACTTC
-	TRBJ1-1	TRBD1	TRBV19	CASSITQGASEAFF	TGTGCCAGTAGTATTACACAGGGGGCCTCTGAAGCTTTCTTT
-	TRBJ1-4	-	TRBV5-1	CASSLGIANEKLFF	TGCGCCAGCAGCTTGGGAATAGCTAATGAAAAACTGTTTTTT
-	TRBJ2-3	TRBD2	TRBV5-4	CASSLDSGGITDTQYF	TGTGCCAGCAGCTTGGATAGCGGGGGGATCACAGATACGCAGTATTTT